A selection of T cell receptor beta chains follows, all from one sample in a study of early T cells in non-severe SARS-CoV-2 infection. TCRdb reanalysed the 5' RACE reads using MiXCR and keeps one entry per CDR3 protein. The sample shows about 61,000 distinct CDR3 sequences, 12% of them seen only once. Source: whole blood, taken at baseline. These TCRs come from an adult who was a healthcare worker with PCR-confirmed SARS-CoV-2 infection or an uninfected control (not recorded which). The donor label of this sample is uncertain. Both conserved end residues are part of each CDR3. Each record gives: J gene, V gene, CDR3 protein.

j_call: TRBJ1-5; v_call: TRBV2; cdr3_aa: CASRWVSNQPQHF
j_call: TRBJ2-5; v_call: TRBV19; cdr3_aa: CASSIDPGAQETQYF
j_call: TRBJ1-1; v_call: TRBV7-2; cdr3_aa: CASSLVRVEAFF
j_call: TRBJ2-4; v_call: TRBV7-2; cdr3_aa: CASSSGTIKNIQYF
j_call: TRBJ1-1; v_call: TRBV29-1; cdr3_aa: CSDLQGVNTEAFF
j_call: TRBJ2-5; v_call: TRBV20-1; cdr3_aa: CSARPTSLRGALETQYF
j_call: TRBJ1-2; v_call: TRBV6-1; cdr3_aa: CASSPGQGAFGYTF
j_call: TRBJ1-2; v_call: TRBV6-6; cdr3_aa: CASSQPSGQGDYGYTF
j_call: TRBJ2-3; v_call: TRBV20-1; cdr3_aa: CSARDRFRAGPSTDTQYF
j_call: TRBJ2-1; v_call: TRBV11-2; cdr3_aa: CASSLVSGAYNEQFF
j_call: TRBJ1-1; v_call: TRBV7-9; cdr3_aa: CASGRGGEAFF
j_call: TRBJ1-1; v_call: TRBV9; cdr3_aa: CASSVGSGAKNTEAFF
j_call: TRBJ1-6; v_call: TRBV18; cdr3_aa: CASSPQDRENNSPLHF
j_call: TRBJ1-6; v_call: TRBV6-5; cdr3_aa: CASSRGDRGRFRLGSPLHF
j_call: TRBJ2-4; v_call: TRBV9; cdr3_aa: CASSVRGRGSDIQYF
j_call: TRBJ2-5; v_call: TRBV19; cdr3_aa: CASSPDRQGSRETQYF
j_call: TRBJ1-6; v_call: TRBV4-1; cdr3_aa: CASSRSQQADNSPLHF
j_call: TRBJ2-3; v_call: TRBV24-1; cdr3_aa: CATSDANGDTQYF
j_call: TRBJ2-3; v_call: TRBV28; cdr3_aa: CASSLLRLPQGSLTDTQYF
j_call: TRBJ2-2; v_call: TRBV10-1; cdr3_aa: CASGSGTGELFF
j_call: TRBJ1-6; v_call: TRBV20-1; cdr3_aa: CSARQGGPLHF
j_call: TRBJ1-3; v_call: TRBV2; cdr3_aa: CASSTGLSGNTIYF
j_call: TRBJ1-1; v_call: TRBV28; cdr3_aa: CASSERSMRLTEAFF
j_call: TRBJ2-4; v_call: TRBV19; cdr3_aa: CASSPRGASPANIQYF
j_call: TRBJ1-1; v_call: TRBV14; cdr3_aa: CASSQESPGRRNTEAFF
j_call: TRBJ2-6; v_call: TRBV19; cdr3_aa: CASSIGRANVLTF
j_call: TRBJ2-1; v_call: TRBV20-1; cdr3_aa: CSAVGFRGDNEQFF
j_call: TRBJ2-5; v_call: TRBV20-1; cdr3_aa: CSAQRGGITETQYF
j_call: TRBJ1-2; v_call: TRBV7-8; cdr3_aa: CASSPRPNWGYGYTF
j_call: TRBJ1-6; v_call: TRBV20-1; cdr3_aa: CTRGRALRDSPLHF
j_call: TRBJ1-3; v_call: TRBV2; cdr3_aa: CASRPGTGLNSGNTIYF
j_call: TRBJ2-3; v_call: TRBV5-1; cdr3_aa: CASSSLTSGGRVADTQYF
j_call: TRBJ2-3; v_call: TRBV2; cdr3_aa: CASRRQVMTDTQYF
j_call: TRBJ1-2; v_call: TRBV27; cdr3_aa: CASSLSRVSNYGYTF
j_call: TRBJ1-5; v_call: TRBV4-2; cdr3_aa: CASTRDRSNQPQHF
j_call: TRBJ2-1; v_call: TRBV12-3/TRBV12-4; cdr3_aa: CASSFGGLNNEQFF
j_call: TRBJ2-3; v_call: TRBV7-2; cdr3_aa: CASSGTSAPTDTQYF
j_call: TRBJ2-1; v_call: TRBV18; cdr3_aa: CASSELAATSYNEQFF
j_call: TRBJ1-5; v_call: TRBV10-3; cdr3_aa: CAISDQQGINQPQHF
j_call: TRBJ1-1; v_call: TRBV20-1; cdr3_aa: CSARIGTNTEAFF
j_call: TRBJ1-2; v_call: TRBV29-1; cdr3_aa: CSAEGQGAYGYTF
j_call: TRBJ1-5; v_call: TRBV27; cdr3_aa: CASSLRQSNQPQHF
j_call: TRBJ2-1; v_call: TRBV11-2; cdr3_aa: CASSLDREDNPTYNEQFF
j_call: TRBJ2-6; v_call: TRBV12-3/TRBV12-4; cdr3_aa: CASHLGGANVLTF
j_call: TRBJ2-2; v_call: TRBV4-1; cdr3_aa: CASSQEGLLGELFF
j_call: TRBJ1-1; v_call: TRBV29-1; cdr3_aa: CSAMTGVAEAFF
j_call: TRBJ2-3; v_call: TRBV2; cdr3_aa: CASTETSGRTDTQYF
j_call: TRBJ2-2; v_call: TRBV7-2; cdr3_aa: CASSLLSGGYTGELFF
j_call: TRBJ2-3; v_call: TRBV12-3/TRBV12-4; cdr3_aa: CASRARPDTQYF
j_call: TRBJ2-2; v_call: TRBV4-1; cdr3_aa: CASSQVIGAGELFF
j_call: TRBJ1-2; v_call: TRBV12-3/TRBV12-4; cdr3_aa: CASRETGLDGYTF